What follows are 17 T cell receptor beta chains derived from one specimen sequenced in a study of cytomegalovirus exposure and HLA in healthy donors. This PCR relied on a set of 60 Vbeta primers and 13 Jbeta primers. TCRdb's table, derived via immunoSEQ multiplex PCR, lists solely in-frame clones and lacks some. The sample yields roughly 230,000 clones, 80% to 95% seen once. Source material: PBMCs. These receptors were obtained from a girl aged 2-15 years in good health and CMV-seronegative.

The chain joins TRBV4-2 to TRBJ2-5; 9 bases are shared with TRBD2. From germline, CDR1 is LGHNA and CDR2 YNFKEQ. The CDR3 has 18 amino acids. J gave up 4 bases and V 0 bases, and 12 bases lay outside the gene matches. CDR3 coding DNA: TGTGCCAGCAGCCAAGAGTCGATGGCGGGGGGGCTTTCAGAGACCCAGTACTTC. Its protein is CASSQESMAGGLSETQYF.

The chain uses TRBV30 and TRBJ2-7; D not resolved. The length of the CDR3 is 15 residues. In germline, CDR1 is GTSNPN, CDR2 SVGIG (reference sequence). With 3 bases removed from V and 0 bases from J, the gap between germline ends came to 15 bases. CDR3 region: CAWSPMQTFSYEQYF. In DNA, the CDR3 is TGTGCCTGGAGCCCGATGCAGACATTCTCCTACGAGCAGTACTTC.

The chain employs TRBV29-1 and TRBJ1-1; 7 positions agree with TRBD1. V gave up 3 bases and J gave up 4 bases; unmatched junction bases: 17. Looked up from germline, CDR1 is SQVTM and CDR2 is ANQGSEA. There are 17 residues in the CDR3. The CDR3 here is CSVEVPRRIGGLTEAFF. CDR3 bases: TGCAGCGTTGAGGTTCCCCGACGAATAGGGGGCCTCACTGAAGCTTTCTTT.

The rearrangement joins TRBV7-8 to TRBJ2-2, with D possibly being TRBD2 (5 bases). This CDR3 is built from 18 residues. V was clipped by 1 base and J by 0 bases, with 15 bases between them. CDR1 and CDR2 from the germline V gene are SGHVS and FQNEAQ. CDR3 bases: TGTGCCAGCAGCTTAGGGGAGTGGATCCCCTCGAACACCGGGGAGCTGTTTTTT. Its translation: CASSLGEWIPSNTGELFF. Using reference TRBV7-8 and TRBJ2-2 for the parts outside the CDR3, the full variable domain is GAGVSQSPRYKVAKRGQDVALRCDPISGHVSLFWYQQALGQGPEFLTYFQNEAQLDKSGLPSDRFFAERPEGSVSTLKIQRTQQEDSAVYLCASSLGEWIPSNTGELFFGEGSRLTVL.

This chain uses TRBV5-1 with TRBJ2-5; possible D gene TRBD2, 6 bases. V was pared by 4 bases and J by 2 bases, with 18 bases between. The CDR3 runs 16 residues. From germline, CDR1 is SGHRS and CDR2 YFSETQ. CDR3 sequence: CASSAAMRGSQETQYF. CDR3 nucleotide sequence: TGCGCCAGCAGCGCGGCTATGCGGGGATCTCAAGAGACCCAGTACTTC.

This sequence joins TRBV6-5 and TRBJ1-5; 7 nucleotides line up with TRBD1. The germline V gene encodes CDR1 MNHEY and CDR2 SVGAGI. V lost 4 bases and J lost 7; bases outside the gene matches: 10. The CDR3 has 15 residues. The CDR3 is CASSSLTGSGQPQHF. The CDR3 bases are TGTGCCAGCAGTTCCTTGACAGGGTCCGGGCAGCCCCAGCATTTT.

CDR3 protein: CASSYSSTNEKLFF. The DNA for the CDR3 is TGTGCCAGTAGTTACAGCTCAACTAATGAAAAACTGTTTTTT. The chain combines TRBV19 with TRBJ1-4; D uncertain. Germline assignment: CDR1 LNHDA and CDR2 SQIVND (reference sequence). This CDR3 region has 14 residues. The V end lost 5 bases, the J end lost 0 bases, and 7 bases lay between the germline ends.

The chain has TRBV6-6 and TRBJ1-2, with unresolved D. CDR1 is MNHNY, CDR2 SVGAGI, per germline (reference sequence). The CDR3 consists of 14 residues. The V end lost 2 bases, the J end lost 8 bases, and 15 bases lay between the germline ends. CDR3 amino acids: CASSYPESFWGYTF. CDR3 nucleotide sequence: TGTGCCAGCAGTTACCCCGAGTCCTTTTGGGGCTACACCTTC.

The chain joins TRBV27 to TRBJ2-1; 7 nucleotides match TRBD2. Trimming took 5 bases from V and 0 from J; bases not matched to a gene: 7. CDR1 is MNHEY, CDR2 SMNVEV, per germline (reference sequence). CDR3 length: 16 amino acids. The CDR3 sequence is CASSLTSSSSYNEQFF. The CDR3 region has the DNA TGTGCCAGCAGTCTGACTAGCTCGAGCTCCTACAATGAGCAGTTCTTC.

This chain links TRBV15 with TRBJ2-7; D not resolved. The CDR3 loop spans 15 amino acids. In germline, CDR1 is LNHNV, CDR2 YYDKDF (reference sequence). V lost 0 bases and J lost 0, with 9 bases in between. CDR3 sequence reads: CATSREFEASYEQYF. The CDR3 DNA reads as TGTGCCACCAGCAGAGAATTTGAGGCCTCCTACGAGCAGTACTTC.

This clone was seen just once. The genes are TRBV5-6 and TRBJ1-4; maybe TRBD1 (5 bases). Trimming removed 2 bases at V and 0 bases at J, with 14 bases between. Germline V gene data show CDR1 as SGHDT and CDR2 as YYEEEE. The CDR3 length is 17 residues. The CDR3 region is CASSLRAGWATNEKLFF. The CDR3, as DNA: TGTGCCAGCAGCTTAAGGGCAGGGTGGGCAACTAATGAAAAACTGTTTTTT.

This clone was counted between two and nine times. V is TRBV28 and J is TRBJ2-2; the D gene is possibly TRBD1 (7 bases). Germline assignment: CDR1 MDHEN and CDR2 SYDVKM. The V and J ends lost 5 bases and 4 bases respectively, with 14 bases between them. The CDR3 totals 15 residues. CDR3: CASSPGDSFTGELFF. The CDR3 DNA reads as TGTGCCAGCAGTCCGGGGGACAGCTTCACCGGGGAGCTGTTTTTT.

The chain combines TRBV28 with TRBJ2-7, with 7 positions matching TRBD1. In germline, CDR1 is MDHEN, CDR2 SYDVKM. This CDR3 is 12 amino acids long. J gave up 6 bases and V 6 bases, and 5 bases lay outside the gene matches. In nucleotides, the CDR3 is TGTGCCAGCAGACCTACAGGGGCCGAGCAGTACTTC. This encodes CASRPTGAEQYF.

The chain uses TRBV27 and TRBJ2-2; 14 bases match TRBD2. V was pared by 5 bases and J by 0 bases, with 5 bases of the junction left unmatched. The CDR3 runs 18 residues. The V gene's germline CDR1 is MNHEY and CDR2 SMNVEV (reference sequence). The CDR3 DNA reads TGTGCCAGCAGTGAGACTAGCGGGGGGGCCACGAACACCGGGGAGCTGTTTTTT. This codes for CASSETSGGATNTGELFF.

This clone is a singleton in its sample. This rearrangement joins TRBV7-8 to TRBJ2-1; 13 nucleotides align to TRBD2. The V segment lost 5 bases and the J segment 4 bases; nucleotides outside the gene matches: 2. Germline CDR1 reads SGHVS; CDR2 reads FQNEAQ. The CDR3 has 15 amino acids. CDR3 amino acids: CASSEGLAGYNEQFF. CDR3 DNA: TGTGCCAGCAGCGAGGGACTAGCGGGGTACAATGAGCAGTTCTTC.

The J gene is TRBJ2-2, the V gene TRBV10-3; tentative D call: TRBD2 (6 bases). Germline CDR1 reads ENHRY; CDR2 reads SYGVKD. The length of the CDR3 is 15 residues. Trimming stripped 3 bases from V and 5 bases from J, with 13 bases between. The DNA for the CDR3 is TGTGCCATCAGTGAATCCCCGGAGGGAACCGGGGAGCTGTTTTTT. It encodes CAISESPEGTGELFF.

The rearrangement links TRBV11-2 to TRBJ2-6, with 7 nucleotides matching TRBD1. The CDR3 has 18 residues. V lost 5 bases to trimming and J lost 0 bases; unmatched junction nucleotides: 10. Germline V gene data show CDR1 as SGHAT and CDR2 as FQNNGV. Here the CDR3 DNA reads TGTGCCAGCAGCCCCGACAGGGTCGATAACTCTGGGGCCAACGTCCTGACTTTC. It is translated as CASSPDRVDNSGANVLTF.